This TCR beta chain was profiled in a study of cytomegalovirus exposure and HLA in healthy donors. Background on the study: The Caucasian-associated ancestry cluster held roughly 80% of 300 to 450 genotyped donors.

Study results and caveats: Cytomegalovirus association was assigned to some 160 TCR beta chains. The productive fraction for most TCR beta V segments was about 90% or about 30% in an earlier analysis.

Primers: 60 Vbeta forward and 13 Jbeta reverse. Sequenced by immunoSEQ multiplex PCR; TCRdb stores in-frame clones only, minus some. The table records 55,000 to 80,000 clones, around 80% of them present only once. This clone was observed a handful of times. Antigen specificity is unknown. CDR3 length: 15 amino acids. CDR1 and CDR2 from the germline V gene are MNHEY and SMNVEV (reference sequence). Losses at the gene ends were 6 bases for V and 2 bases for J; bases not matched to a gene: 7. The sample was PBMCs. This sequence originates from a woman aged 25 to 39 in good health and CMV-seronegative. This chain joins TRBV27 and TRBJ1-5; 7 bases map to TRBD1. CDR3 bases: TGTGCCAGCAGCGTAACAGGGGACGGCAATCAGCCCCAGCATTTT. Translating gives CASSVTGDGNQPQHF.